This TCR beta chain emerged from a study of blood T cell repertoires in COVID-19. Study background: Material from acute and convalescent COVID-19 was sourced from the United States, Italy and Spain. PBMCs, B-cell-depleted T cells, or T cells were the source of the cDNA or gDNA that made up the material.

Trimming stripped 5 bases from V and 2 bases from J, with 13 bases between. CDR1 and CDR2 from the germline V gene are SGHTA and FQGTGA. This CDR3 contains 15 residues. This table comes from immunoSEQ multiplex PCR, and its TCRdb copy is limited to in-frame clones, with some not included. The table records about 240,000 clones, roughly four fifths of them present only once. Cohorts were determined from participant-reported clinical history. The chain recombines TRBV7-3 with TRBJ2-1, with a weak D call TRBD1 (7 bases). The receptor comes from a woman aged 35 to 49 who had been exposed to COVID-19. Sequenced sample: PBMCs or T cells enriched from blood (not recorded which). The CDR3 sequence: CASSTQGGPYNEQFF. In nucleotides, the CDR3 is TGTGCCAGCAGCACTCAGGGGGGCCCCTACAATGAGCAGTTCTTC.